The 12 T cell receptor beta chains below were found in one sample sequenced in a study of blood T cell repertoires in COVID-19. Here immunoSEQ multiplex PCR was the method, and the copy in TCRdb shows in-frame clones only, minus some. The sample has hundreds of thousands of clones, approximately 90% seen once; the top ten hold about 5.9%. Sequencing input: peripheral blood. The receptor set was obtained from a woman aged 25 to 45 with COVID-19, enrolled during active disease.

This chain joins TRBV5-5 and TRBJ1-4; possible D gene TRBD1, 6 bases. The CDR3 sequence is 15 residues long. In germline, CDR1 is SGHKS, CDR2 YYEKEE (reference sequence). V was cut by 5 bases and J by 3 bases, with 14 bases left in between. The CDR3 DNA is TGTGCCAGCAGTCGGGTTGGGGGCTCTAATGAAAAACTGTTTTTT. Translation gives CASSRVGGSNEKLFF.

This clone has only one observation. The chain employs TRBV19 and TRBJ1-3; D is ambiguous. Germline loops: CDR1 LNHDA, CDR2 SQIVND (reference sequence). V was pared by 5 bases and J by 0 bases, with 14 bases between. This CDR3 comprises 16 residues. CDR3: CASSPGDGNSGNTIYF. CDR3 in DNA: TGTGCCAGTAGTCCAGGCGACGGCAACTCTGGAAACACCATATATTTT.

The V gene is TRBV3-1 (or the pseudogene TRBV3-2), the J gene TRBJ2-3; 14 bases agree with TRBD2. Unmatched junction bases numbered 9, after V lost 2 bases and J lost 5 bases. This CDR3 region has 18 residues. In germline, CDR1 is LGHDT, CDR2 YNNKEL (reference sequence). CDR3 nucleotides: TGTGCCAGCAGCCAAACGACTAGCGGGAGGGCCTGGGTAGATACGCAGTATTTT. Its protein product is CASSQTTSGRAWVDTQYF.

The gene calls are TRBV10-1 and TRBJ2-1, with 9 bases identical to TRBD2. Germline trimming cut 7 bases from V and 6 bases from J; bases unmatched to any gene: 13. The CDR3 runs 16 residues. Germline V gives CDR1 WNHNN, CDR2 SYGVQD (reference sequence). DNA of the CDR3: TGCGCCAGCAACAGTGGGTTTGGCGGGAGGGGCAATGAGCAGTTCTTC. As protein: CASNSGFGGRGNEQFF.

This clone was seen a single time. The rearrangement uses TRBV27 and TRBJ1-2, with a weak D call TRBD1 (6 bases). Trimming removed 3 bases from V and 5 bases from J, with 13 bases in between. This CDR3 contains 14 residues. Per the germline V gene, CDR1 is MNHEY and CDR2 is SMNVEV (reference sequence). CDR3 in DNA: TGTGCCAGCAGTTTGGGGGCAGGGTTGTATGGCTACACCTTC. Its translation is CASSLGAGLYGYTF.

The rearrangement uses TRBV2 and TRBJ2-7; 8 bases match TRBD1. J gave up 3 bases and V 7 bases, and 8 bases lay outside the gene matches. The length of the CDR3 is 14 residues. Germline values: CDR1 SNHLY, CDR2 FYNNEI. CDR3 amino acids: CASNGQGGFYEQYF. The CDR3 coding sequence is TGTGCCAGCAACGGACAGGGAGGTTTCTACGAGCAGTACTTC.

The chain uses TRBV27 and TRBJ2-1; D possibly corresponds to TRBD1 (6 bases). Trimming removed 1 base from V and 0 bases from J, with 10 bases in between. Per the germline V gene, CDR1 is MNHEY and CDR2 is SMNVEV (reference sequence). The length of the CDR3 is 16 residues. CDR3: CASSLWGLSSYNEQFF. The CDR3, as DNA: TGTGCCAGCAGTTTATGGGGGCTTAGCTCCTACAATGAGCAGTTCTTC.

The chain carries TRBV6-2 or TRBV6-3 and TRBJ2-1, with TRBD2 matching 12 bases. The V gene's germline CDR1 is MNHEY and CDR2 SVGEGT. There are 19 residues in the CDR3. Losses at the gene ends were 0 bases for V and 7 bases for J; bases not matched to a gene: 13. CDR3 sequence (DNA): TGTGCCAGCAGTTACTCGGGCCTAGCGGGAGGGCCCCCTACGAATGAGCAGTTCTTC. Encoded protein: CASSYSGLAGGPPTNEQFF.

V is TRBV19 and J is TRBJ2-2; the D gene is possibly TRBD1 (6 bases). V was clipped by 5 bases and J by 2 bases, with 12 bases between them. CDR1 and CDR2 from the germline V gene are LNHDA and SQIVND (reference sequence). The CDR3 sequence is 15 residues long. In nucleotides, the CDR3 is TGTGCCAGTAGTCTTACAGGGTTAAACACCGGGGAGCTGTTTTTT. Protein product: CASSLTGLNTGELFF.

This chain uses TRBV7-9 with TRBJ2-7; 7 bases align to TRBD1. Germline V CDR1 and CDR2: SEHNR, FQNEAQ (reference sequence). The CDR3 is 14 amino acids. The V and J ends lost 2 bases and 2 bases, in that order; junction bases with no gene match: 3. The CDR3 reads CASSLKGQPYEQYF. The CDR3 DNA sequence: TGTGCCAGCAGCTTAAAGGGACAGCCCTACGAGCAGTACTTC.

This CDR3 reads CASRSGQGGDTQYF. CDR3 nucleotides: TGTGCCAGTAGATCAGGGCAGGGTGGAGATACGCAGTATTTT. The chain carries TRBV19 and TRBJ2-3; D might be TRBD1 (5 bases). The V end was cut by 6 bases, the J end by 5 bases, with 15 bases between. The CDR3 contains 14 residues. Germline CDR1 reads LNHDA; CDR2 reads SQIVND (reference sequence).

V is TRBV2 and J is TRBJ2-7; possible D gene TRBD1, 5 bases. The CDR3 has 12 residues. The germline V gene has CDR1 SNHLY and CDR2 FYNNEI. Trimming removed 7 bases at V and 2 bases at J, with 9 bases between. The DNA for the CDR3 is TGTGCCAGCACCGGCAGGGCCTACGAGCAGTACTTC. Its translation: CASTGRAYEQYF. Drawing the rest from reference TRBV2 and TRBJ2-7, the complete variable domain is EPEVTQTPSHQVTQMGQEVILRCVPISNHLYFYWYRQILGQKVEFLVSFYNNEISEKSEIFDDQFSVERPDGSNFTLKIRSTKLEDSAMYFCASTGRAYEQYFGPGTRLTVT.